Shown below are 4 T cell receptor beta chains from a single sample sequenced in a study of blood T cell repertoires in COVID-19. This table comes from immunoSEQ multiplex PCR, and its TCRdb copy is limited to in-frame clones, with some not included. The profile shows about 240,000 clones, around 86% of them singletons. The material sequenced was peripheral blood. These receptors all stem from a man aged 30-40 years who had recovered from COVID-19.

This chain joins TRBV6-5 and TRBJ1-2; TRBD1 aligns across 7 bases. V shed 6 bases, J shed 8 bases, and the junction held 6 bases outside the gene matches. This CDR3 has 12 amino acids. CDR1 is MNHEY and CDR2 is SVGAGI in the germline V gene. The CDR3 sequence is CASSQGQKGYTF. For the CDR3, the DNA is TGTGCCAGCAGCCAGGGACAGAAGGGCTACACCTTC.

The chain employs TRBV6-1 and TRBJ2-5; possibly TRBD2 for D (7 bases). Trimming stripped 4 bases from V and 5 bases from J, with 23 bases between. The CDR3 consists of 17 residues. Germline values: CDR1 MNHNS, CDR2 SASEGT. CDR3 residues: CASSVYLEGGPGETQYF. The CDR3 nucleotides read TGTGCCAGCAGTGTGTATTTAGAGGGGGGGCCCGGGGAGACCCAGTACTTC.

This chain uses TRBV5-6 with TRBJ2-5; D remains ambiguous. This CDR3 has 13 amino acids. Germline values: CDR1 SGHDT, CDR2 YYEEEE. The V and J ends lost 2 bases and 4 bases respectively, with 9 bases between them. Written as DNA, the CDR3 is TGTGCCAGCAGCTTTAGAGCAGGAGAGACCCAGTACTTC. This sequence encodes CASSFRAGETQYF.

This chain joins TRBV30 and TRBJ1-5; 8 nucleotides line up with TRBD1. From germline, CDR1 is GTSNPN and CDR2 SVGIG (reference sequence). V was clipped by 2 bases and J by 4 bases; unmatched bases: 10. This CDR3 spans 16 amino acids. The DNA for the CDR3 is TGTGCCTGGAGTATTAAGACAGGGGCGAAAAATCAGCCCCAGCATTTT. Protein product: CAWSIKTGAKNQPQHF. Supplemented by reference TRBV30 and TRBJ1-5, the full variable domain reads SQTIHQWPATLVQPVGSPLSLECTVEGTSNPNLYWYRQAAGRGLQLLFYSVGIGQISSEVPQNLSASRPQDRQFILSSKKLLLSDSGFYLCAWSIKTGAKNQPQHFGDGTRLSIL.